This TCR beta chain derives from a study of pediatric ulcerative colitis. J gave up 7 bases and V 5 bases, and 6 bases lay outside the gene matches. This CDR3 comprises 13 residues. In germline, CDR1 is SGHTA, CDR2 FQGNSA. Sequencing was at survey level. TCRdb's table, derived via immunoSEQ multiplex PCR, lists solely in-frame clones and lacks some. The sample lists tens of thousands of clones, around 87% occurring once. The TCR was taken from a boy younger than 18 who was a control in a study of pediatric ulcerative colitis. V gene TRBV7-2 combines with J gene TRBJ1-2; TRBD1 matches 8 bases. The sequenced material came from blood. CDR3 sequence (DNA): TGTGCCAGCAGCCGACAGGGGCTAGGTGGCTACACCTTC. As protein: CASSRQGLGGYTF.